This T cell receptor (beta chain) derives from a study of T cell responses to AZD1222 COVID-19 vaccine (dated by TCRdb to about 2021). Describing the broader study: AZD1222 recipients given second doses at about 4 weeks or at about 12 weeks were pooled, since spike-specific TCR depth and breadth were not found to differ between the two schedules. A total of more than 230 trial participants underwent TCR sequencing, of whom approximately 210 received two doses of AZD1222 and about 25 received two doses of the MenACWY control vaccine. Trial participants were enrolled into age subgroups of 18-55, 56-69 and 70-plus years, which contained approximately 150, 28 and 58 TCR-sequenced participants, respectively.

Beyond this particular receptor, the publication reports: Most participants were white British and females outnumbered males, and the authors suggested that clonal diversity may have been underestimated. After two AZD1222 doses, spike-specific TCR breadth and depth were significantly higher than at day 0 and than in MenACWY recipients. The whole spike protein was spanned by vaccine-associated CD4 TCRs, and dominant responses were seen in regions 160-218 and 743-854. Conclusions about previously exposed vaccinees are limited because only a handful of AZD1222 recipients were SARS-CoV-2 seropositive at baseline. Reportedly, close to half of the unique spike-specific TCRs recognized epitopes lying outside the regions that are mutated in the B.1.351 and B.1.1.7 variants. Because no day 14 peak-response samples were available, the repertoires could be characterized only after the peak T cell response. The 56-69-year group was small, and its depth increase did not reach significance, likely because of low power.

The CDR3 starts with the cysteine, ends with the phenylalanine, and has 19 residues. The read is trimmed to its CDR3 DNA, 57 bases read in frame from base 1. A distance of 30 bases separates the germline ends of V and J, which lose 3 bases and 9 bases respectively. Based on the germline V gene (reference sequence), the CDR1 and CDR2 sequences are LGHDT and YNNKEL. About this clone: It has no known antigen specificity. The record has no base qualities; no much larger clone is one base away.

The sample's time point label, in plain terms: baseline before first vaccination. Vaccinee samples were obtained from the UK trials COV001 and COV002, which included a single-blind randomized controlled phase 2/3 trial of AZD1222 (ChAdOx1 nCoV-19) in healthy adults. For TCRbeta chain sequencing, PBMC samples from trial participants were taken at day 0 and at day 28 after the second dose. The CDR3 regions of human TCRbeta chains were subjected to immunosequencing. The original methods were these. Repertoire TCRs were checked for matches against a reference library of SARS-CoV-2-specific TCRs that had been generated using the MIRA antigen-specificity platform. Breadth was defined as the fraction of unique TCRs that were SARS-CoV-2-associated, and depth was defined as the fraction of total T cells that were SARS-CoV-2-associated. Each spike-specific TCR was assigned to its reactive spike region and to a CD4 or CD8 class using the MIRA data. Log10-transformed breadth and depth values were compared by one-way ANOVA with Sidak's multiple comparisons tests. The immuneACCESS repertoire file appears here via TCRdb, limited to in-frame rearrangements. These files lack a portion of the clones; in checked studies, under half of the deficit traces to unresolved V genes, and the cause of the others is not known. Clone size and V and J calls were adopted from that table, with D and trimming inferred from the DNA. The sample profile shows 95,000 to 150,000 clones; about 89% of them were found once. The ten most abundant clones make up approximately 30% of the sample.

This chain is built from TRBV3-1 (or the pseudogene TRBV3-2) and TRBJ2-4; the D segment cannot be called with confidence. The origin of this receptor is an adult in good health. The material was peripheral blood, obtained on day 0 of AZD1222 vaccination. Here is the DNA: TGTGCCAGCAGCCAGGCCCGCGGTGGTTGGTCGACGGGTCCGGCCATTCAGTACTTC. Its protein product is CASSQARGGWSTGPAIQYF.